The next 6 T cell receptor beta chains were all read from a single sample in a study of blood T cell repertoires in COVID-19 (dated by TCRdb to about 2020). The library was made by the immunoSEQ multiplex PCR assay. Not all clones reach the TCRdb copy of this immuneACCESS table, which keeps in-frame sequences only. Checked studies attribute under half of the gap to unresolved V genes and leave the rest unexplained. The sample data list under 85,000 clones, and 86% of these were observed just once. The top ten hold approximately 15% of the sample. The sequenced material came from peripheral blood. Receptor source: a man aged 40-50 years with COVID-19, enrolled during active disease.

This chain connects TRBV5-1 to TRBJ2-1, with 7 nucleotides matching TRBD2. Germline CDR1 is SGHRS and CDR2 is YFSETQ. The CDR3 is made up of 15 amino acids. V shed 5 bases and J 7 bases; nucleotides not matched to a gene: 12. The CDR3 nucleotides read TGCGCCAGCAGGCCGTCTGTAGGGGAGGGGAATGAGCAGTTCTTC. It encodes CASRPSVGEGNEQFF.

The chain uses TRBV5-6 and TRBJ1-2, with D possibly matching TRBD1 (6 bases). Deletions cut 1 base from V and 3 bases from J, with 16 bases between. Germline V CDR1 and CDR2: SGHDT, YYEEEE. This CDR3 comprises 16 residues. CDR3 in amino acids: CASSLIWGQADYGYTF. CDR3 DNA sequence: TGTGCCAGCAGCTTGATCTGGGGACAAGCTGACTATGGCTACACCTTC.

Only one count was recorded for this clone. V gene TRBV7-7 combines with J gene TRBJ2-7; D may be TRBD2 (5 bases). The CDR3 runs to 17 residues. V lost 5 bases and J 2 bases, leaving 22 bases between the germline ends. Germline CDR1 reads SSHAT; CDR2 reads FNYEAQ (reference sequence). The CDR3 spells CASSLRLGYGNPYEQYF. CDR3 nucleotides: TGTGCCAGCAGCCTCCGTTTGGGATACGGGAACCCCTACGAGCAGTACTTC.

The V and J genes are TRBV6-1 and TRBJ2-3, with TRBD2 matching 10 bases. This CDR3 is built from 16 residues. Germline V gives CDR1 MNHNS, CDR2 SASEGT. V lost 4 bases and J lost 1; bases outside the gene matches: 5. The DNA for the CDR3 is TGTGCCAGCAGTGTAGGAGCGGGGGGGGGCACAGATACGCAGTATTTT. Amino acids: CASSVGAGGGTDTQYF.

This chain links TRBV6-5 with TRBJ2-1, with 7 bases aligning to TRBD1. The V segment lost 6 bases and the J segment 4 bases; nucleotides outside the gene matches: 3. This CDR3 has 13 residues. Germline CDR1 and CDR2: MNHEY and SVGAGI. CDR3 nucleotide sequence: TGTGCCAGCAGAACAGGGGTATACAATGAGCAGTTCTTC. Protein product: CASRTGVYNEQFF.

The rearrangement links TRBV7-7 to TRBJ2-3; 7 nucleotides match TRBD2. The CDR3 is made up of 17 amino acids. CDR1 and CDR2 from the germline V gene are SSHAT and FNYEAQ (reference sequence). V trimming: 5 bases; J trimming: 0 bases; junction bases outside the gene matches: 11. CDR3 nucleotide sequence: TGTGCCAGCAGCCCGCGATTAGCGGGCCGGAGCACAGATACGCAGTATTTT. It translates to CASSPRLAGRSTDTQYF.